This TCR beta chain came from a study of T cell repertoires in cytomegalovirus infection. Study-level results: Dominant in the ex vivo response were TCR beta clonotypes restricted by HLA-C and specific for CMV.

Trimming left V 5 bases short and J 10 bases short, with 16 bases between. This CDR3 has 13 residues. Germline CDR1 and CDR2: SGHTA and FQGNSA. TCRdb called the reads again in MiXCR, with one record for every CDR3 protein. Altogether some 800,000 distinct CDR3 sequences are present, 25% to 35% being singletons, with the ten largest covering about an eighth. There are a few counts of this clonotype. Its specificity is unknown. This receptor was obtained from a human donor in good health (CMV status not recorded). Some clones in this sample may be carry-over from other donors' samples. The gene calls are TRBV7-2 and TRBJ2-3, with a weak D call TRBD2 (6 bases). The material was cultured CD8+ T cells from PBMCs, obtained from culture after CMV antigen stimulation. For the CDR3, the DNA is TGTGCCAGCAGCGCCTTTCCGGGACTGTCGCAGTATTTT. This gives the protein CASSAFPGLSQYF.